Listed here are 27 T cell receptor beta chains from one sample, sequenced in a study of spatial heterogeneity in lung cancer. TCRdb reprocessed the 5' RACE reads with MiXCR, giving one entry per CDR3 protein. The table has 43,000 or so distinct CDR3 sequences, under 7.5% seen once; the top ten hold around 43%. Time point reported: sample taken at primary tumor resection. Specimen: PBMCs, collected at surgery. Receptors originate from a female donor with early-stage non-small cell lung cancer.

This clonotype was picked up many times. DNA of the CDR3: TGTGCCAGCAGCCGGCTAGCGACGAACACCGGGGAGCTGTTTTTT. Translation: CASSRLATNTGELFF. The V gene is TRBV14, the J gene TRBJ2-2; D perhaps matches TRBD2 (6 bases). CDR1 and CDR2 from the germline V gene are SGHDN and FVKESK. The V end lost 4 bases, the J end lost 0 bases, and 9 bases lay between the germline ends. The CDR3 is made up of 15 amino acids.

This clonotype was counted at least ten times. The genes are TRBV20-1 and TRBJ2-3; TRBD2 matches at 12 bases. CDR3 size: 14 residues. Germline V CDR1 and CDR2: DFQATT, SNEGSKA (reference sequence). Trimming at V came to 6 bases and at J to 4 bases, leaving 5 bases not matched to a gene. The CDR3 loop reads CSAAGLAGADTQYF. CDR3 sequence (DNA): TGCAGTGCGGCGGGACTAGCGGGTGCAGATACGCAGTATTTT.

In its sample, this clonotype was seen many times. The chain has TRBV7-2 and TRBJ1-1; D is unresolved. The V end was cut by 5 bases, the J end by 0 bases, with 7 bases between. CDR1 is SGHTA and CDR2 is FQGNSA in the germline V gene. The CDR3 length is 13 residues. CDR3 loop: CASSVLMNTEAFF. CDR3 DNA sequence: TGTGCCAGCAGCGTACTTATGAACACTGAAGCTTTCTTT.

With regard to this clonotype: A read error may account for a junction end that differs from germline. The V and J genes are TRBV6-2 or TRBV6-3 and TRBJ2-7, with 9 positions matching TRBD1. The CDR3 sequence is 12 residues long. Germline assignment: CDR1 MNHEY and CDR2 SVGEGT. The CDR3 nucleotides read TGTGCCAGCAGTTATCGGGGACAGGGTACCTTTTTT. It encodes CASSYRGQGTFF.

This clonotype was recorded many times. J is TRBJ2-6 and V is TRBV20-1, with 14 positions matching TRBD2. This CDR3 comprises 19 residues. Germline values: CDR1 DFQATT, CDR2 SNEGSKA (reference sequence). Trimming removed 1 base from V and 2 bases from J; junction bases left unmatched: 7. CDR3 sequence reads: CSARGPGTSGGAGANVLTF. DNA of the CDR3: TGCAGTGCTAGAGGCCCCGGGACTAGCGGGGGAGCTGGGGCCAACGTCCTGACTTTC.

This clonotype was observed many times. This chain's CDR3 is CASSVGTGGGTDTQYF. The DNA of the CDR3 is TGTGCCAGCAGCGTCGGGACAGGGGGCGGCACAGATACGCAGTATTTT. V is TRBV9 and J is TRBJ2-3, with TRBD1 identical over 12 bases. V shed 2 bases and J 1 base; nucleotides not matched to a gene: 2. The CDR3 consists of 16 residues. Germline CDR1 reads SGDLS; CDR2 reads YYNGEE.

There are many counts of this clonotype. The chain carries TRBV27 and TRBJ2-5; TRBD1 matches at 9 bases. The CDR3 consists of 15 residues. The ends lost 1 base at V and 4 bases at J; junction bases unmatched: 4. In germline, CDR1 is MNHEY, CDR2 SMNVEV (reference sequence). The CDR3 DNA reads as TGTGCCAGCAGTTTATACAGGGGGCCTGGAGAGACCCAGTACTTC. This codes for CASSLYRGPGETQYF.

This clonotype has a count of ten or more. The V gene is TRBV29-1, the J gene TRBJ2-3, with D tentatively TRBD2 (5 bases). Germline loops: CDR1 SQVTM, CDR2 ANQGSEA. The CDR3 consists of 16 residues. Between the trimmed V and J ends, which lost 3 bases and 0 bases, there was a span of 16 bases. In DNA form, the CDR3 reads TGCAGCGTTGAGGGAGCCAGCACGGGTAGCACAGATACGCAGTATTTT. It is translated as CSVEGASTGSTDTQYF.

Ten or more counts support this clonotype. V gene TRBV5-1 combines with J gene TRBJ1-3; no clear D. Germline values: CDR1 SGHRS, CDR2 YFSETQ. The CDR3 is 15 residues long. V was clipped by 0 bases and J by 0 bases, with 7 bases between them. CDR3 region: CASSLDSNSGNTIYF. The CDR3 DNA reads TGCGCCAGCAGCTTGGATTCTAACTCTGGAAACACCATATATTTT.

This clonotype is categorized as medium-sized. This sequence joins TRBV28 and TRBJ1-1; the D is unclear. V lost 3 bases and J 0 bases, leaving 5 bases between the germline ends. Germline V gives CDR1 MDHEN, CDR2 SYDVKM. The CDR3 is 13 residues long. The DNA for the CDR3 is TGTGCCAGCAGTTTCGACGTGAACACTGAAGCTTTCTTT. Its protein is CASSFDVNTEAFF.

The V and J genes are TRBV5-1 and TRBJ2-5; 9 nucleotides align to TRBD2. This CDR3 comprises 15 residues. The germline CDR1 and CDR2 sequences are SGHRS and YFSETQ. The V gene end was trimmed by 4 bases and the J gene end by 3 bases; junction bases not matched to a gene: 7. The CDR3 DNA is TGCGCCAGCAGCGAGCAAGCGGGGGGAAAAGAGACCCAGTACTTC. Its translation is CASSEQAGGKETQYF.

V gene TRBV20-1 combines with J gene TRBJ2-5, with 10 bases matching TRBD2. The CDR3 totals 15 residues. The germline V gene has CDR1 DFQATT and CDR2 SNEGSKA (reference sequence). The V and J ends lost 2 bases and 6 bases, in that order; junction bases with no gene match: 9. The CDR3 loop reads CSARPLSGGRKTQYF. In nucleotides, the CDR3 is TGCAGTGCTAGACCCCTTAGCGGGGGGCGAAAGACCCAGTACTTC.

This clonotype was detected many times. The chain combines TRBV28 with TRBJ2-1, with a possible D match to TRBD1 (6 bases). Between the trimmed V and J ends, which lost 8 bases and 7 bases, there was a span of 21 bases. The germline CDR1 and CDR2 sequences are MDHEN and SYDVKM. The CDR3 spans 15 residues. The CDR3 spells CASRPFRGARNEQFF. In DNA, the CDR3 is TGTGCCAGCCGCCCCTTCAGGGGCGCCAGGAATGAGCAGTTCTTC.

This clonotype was picked up many times. This rearrangement joins TRBV7-2 to TRBJ2-7, with D possibly TRBD2 on 5 matching bases. Germline CDR1 and CDR2: SGHTA and FQGNSA. The length of the CDR3 is 15 residues. V shed 1 base and J shed 7 bases, with 17 bases lying between them. DNA of the CDR3: TGTGCCAGCAGCTTAGGGACTGTTGGGGTAGTTGAGCAGTACTTC. Amino acid sequence: CASSLGTVGVVEQYF.

There are many counts of this clonotype. The genes are TRBV10-1 and TRBJ1-1; unclear D gene. V was trimmed by 4 bases and J by 4 bases, leaving 7 bases between them. The CDR3 is 12 amino acids. Germline-derived CDR1 and CDR2 are WNHNN and SYGVQD (reference sequence). The CDR3 reads CASSGGSTEAFF. CDR3 nucleotide sequence: TGCGCCAGCAGTGGAGGGTCCACTGAAGCTTTCTTT.

The J gene is TRBJ1-2, the V gene TRBV6-5; D is perhaps TRBD1 (6 bases). Germline V gives CDR1 MNHEY, CDR2 SVGAGI. The CDR3 loop spans 16 amino acids. V lost 6 bases and J 2 bases, leaving 19 bases between the germline ends. This chain's CDR3 is CASSPGTLNPNYGYTF. CDR3 sequence (DNA): TGTGCCAGCAGCCCCGGGACACTTAATCCGAACTATGGCTACACCTTC.

The sample holds many counts of this clonotype. The chain uses TRBV4-1 and TRBJ2-5; 11 bases agree with TRBD1. This CDR3 has 16 amino acids. V gave up 1 base and J gave up 5 bases; unmatched junction bases: 6. Looked up from germline, CDR1 is MGHRA and CDR2 is YSYEKL. The CDR3 spells CASSQARGQGVETQYF. The DNA for the CDR3 is TGCGCCAGCAGCCAAGCTAGGGGACAGGGGGTGGAGACCCAGTACTTC.

This clonotype came up a few times. This chain connects TRBV11-2 to TRBJ2-3, with D perhaps being TRBD1 or TRBD2 (6 bases each). Germline assignment: CDR1 SGHAT and CDR2 FQNNGV. CDR3 length equals 17 residues. V gave up 5 bases and J gave up 4 bases, with 22 bases separating them. The CDR3 region has the DNA TGTGCCAGCAGCCGTGTTGTCGGGGGCCGGTTTTCAGATACGCAGTATTTT. As protein: CASSRVVGGRFSDTQYF.

The V call is TRBV14, the J call TRBJ1-2, with D unresolved. The CDR3 is 13 residues long. V was pared by 4 bases and J by 0 bases, with 6 bases between. Germline V gives CDR1 SGHDN, CDR2 FVKESK. In nucleotides, the CDR3 is TGTGCCAGCAGCCCTCAGGCTAACTATGGCTACACCTTC. Its protein is CASSPQANYGYTF.

The rearrangement joins TRBV24-1 to TRBJ2-1; 11 nucleotides align to TRBD1. Trimming at V came to 4 bases and at J to 4 bases, leaving 5 bases not matched to a gene. This CDR3 is 16 amino acids long. The V gene's germline CDR1 is KGHDR and CDR2 SFDVKD. The CDR3 coding sequence is TGTGCCACCAGTGAGCGTGGGACAGGGGGATACAATGAGCAGTTCTTC. Residues: CATSERGTGGYNEQFF.

The table lists this clonotype with many counts. V is TRBV20-1 and J is TRBJ2-3, with 10 bases fitting TRBD2. The V gene end was trimmed by 2 bases and the J gene end by 4 bases; junction bases not matched to a gene: 6. This CDR3 spans 15 amino acids. In germline, CDR1 is DFQATT, CDR2 SNEGSKA (reference sequence). In DNA form, the CDR3 reads TGCAGTGCTAGACAAGCGGGGGGGCCCGCAGATACGCAGTATTTT. It specifies CSARQAGGPADTQYF.

This clonotype was detected many times. The chain joins TRBV6-5 to TRBJ2-3; 15 bases are shared with TRBD2. The CDR3 totals 16 residues. After removal of 6 bases from V and 5 bases from J, the junction contained 6 bases not matched to a gene. Per germline, CDR1 MNHEY and CDR2 SVGAGI. CDR3 region: CASSRTSGGALDTQYF. The CDR3 DNA follows: TGTGCCAGCAGCAGGACTAGCGGGGGGGCCTTAGATACGCAGTATTTT.

Comment on this clonotype: This may arise from a read error, as a much more abundant clone is one base away. The chain combines TRBV3-1 with TRBJ1-2, with D maybe TRBD1 (6 bases). Trimming removed 4 bases from V and 6 bases from J, with 21 bases in between. Germline V gives CDR1 LGHDT, CDR2 YNNKEL (reference sequence). The CDR3 is 16 residues long. The CDR3 protein is CASSLSPEQGTHGYTF. The CDR3 coding sequence is TGTGCCAGCAGCCTAAGTCCCGAGCAGGGGACACATGGCTACACCTTC. The whole variable domain, filled in from reference TRBV3-1 and TRBJ1-2, reads DTAVSQTPKYLVTQMGNDKSIKCEQNLGHDTMYWYKQDSKKFLKIMFSYNNKELIINETVPNRFSPKSPDKAHLNLHINSLELGDSAVYFCASSLSPEQGTHGYTFGSGTRLTVV.

The rearrangement joins TRBV2 to TRBJ1-1; 7 bases are a match to TRBD1. This CDR3 comprises 14 residues. J gave up 1 base and V 4 bases, and 3 bases lay outside the gene matches. Germline CDR1 is SNHLY and CDR2 is FYNNEI. The CDR3 DNA sequence: TGTGCCAGCAGTGGAGGGGGCCGGAACACTGAAGCTTTCTTT. Its translation: CASSGGGRNTEAFF.

This clonotype was seen ten or more times. V and J are TRBV3-1 and TRBJ2-5; 7 bases match TRBD2. Germline V gene lookup returns CDR1 LGHDT and CDR2 YNNKEL (reference sequence). J lost 5 bases, V lost 1 base, and 16 bases had no gene match. The CDR3 is made up of 18 amino acids. As DNA, the CDR3 is TGTGCCAGCAGCCAAGGTTCGAGCGGGGACCCCCGGGGGGAGACCCAGTACTTC. It yields the protein CASSQGSSGDPRGETQYF.

This clonotype was observed many times. The chain combines TRBV6-2 or TRBV6-3 with TRBJ2-2; perhaps D is TRBD1 or TRBD2 (6 bases each). Germline V gene data show CDR1 as MNHEY and CDR2 as SVGEGT. CDR3 length: 15 residues. Trimming left V 2 bases short and J 0 bases short, with 7 bases between. DNA of the CDR3: TGTGCCAGCAGTTACCGGGGGCCGAACACCGGGGAGCTGTTTTTT. It codes for CASSYRGPNTGELFF.

This clonotype was detected only a few times. The chain has TRBV5-1 and TRBJ2-2; 8 nucleotides align to TRBD2. Trimming removed 7 bases from V and 0 bases from J; junction bases left unmatched: 11. The CDR3 has 17 residues. CDR1 is SGHRS, CDR2 YFSETQ, per germline. This CDR3 reads CASSGGLGYSNTGELFF. CDR3 in DNA: TGCGCCAGCTCGGGGGGGCTTGGATACTCGAACACCGGGGAGCTGTTTTTT.